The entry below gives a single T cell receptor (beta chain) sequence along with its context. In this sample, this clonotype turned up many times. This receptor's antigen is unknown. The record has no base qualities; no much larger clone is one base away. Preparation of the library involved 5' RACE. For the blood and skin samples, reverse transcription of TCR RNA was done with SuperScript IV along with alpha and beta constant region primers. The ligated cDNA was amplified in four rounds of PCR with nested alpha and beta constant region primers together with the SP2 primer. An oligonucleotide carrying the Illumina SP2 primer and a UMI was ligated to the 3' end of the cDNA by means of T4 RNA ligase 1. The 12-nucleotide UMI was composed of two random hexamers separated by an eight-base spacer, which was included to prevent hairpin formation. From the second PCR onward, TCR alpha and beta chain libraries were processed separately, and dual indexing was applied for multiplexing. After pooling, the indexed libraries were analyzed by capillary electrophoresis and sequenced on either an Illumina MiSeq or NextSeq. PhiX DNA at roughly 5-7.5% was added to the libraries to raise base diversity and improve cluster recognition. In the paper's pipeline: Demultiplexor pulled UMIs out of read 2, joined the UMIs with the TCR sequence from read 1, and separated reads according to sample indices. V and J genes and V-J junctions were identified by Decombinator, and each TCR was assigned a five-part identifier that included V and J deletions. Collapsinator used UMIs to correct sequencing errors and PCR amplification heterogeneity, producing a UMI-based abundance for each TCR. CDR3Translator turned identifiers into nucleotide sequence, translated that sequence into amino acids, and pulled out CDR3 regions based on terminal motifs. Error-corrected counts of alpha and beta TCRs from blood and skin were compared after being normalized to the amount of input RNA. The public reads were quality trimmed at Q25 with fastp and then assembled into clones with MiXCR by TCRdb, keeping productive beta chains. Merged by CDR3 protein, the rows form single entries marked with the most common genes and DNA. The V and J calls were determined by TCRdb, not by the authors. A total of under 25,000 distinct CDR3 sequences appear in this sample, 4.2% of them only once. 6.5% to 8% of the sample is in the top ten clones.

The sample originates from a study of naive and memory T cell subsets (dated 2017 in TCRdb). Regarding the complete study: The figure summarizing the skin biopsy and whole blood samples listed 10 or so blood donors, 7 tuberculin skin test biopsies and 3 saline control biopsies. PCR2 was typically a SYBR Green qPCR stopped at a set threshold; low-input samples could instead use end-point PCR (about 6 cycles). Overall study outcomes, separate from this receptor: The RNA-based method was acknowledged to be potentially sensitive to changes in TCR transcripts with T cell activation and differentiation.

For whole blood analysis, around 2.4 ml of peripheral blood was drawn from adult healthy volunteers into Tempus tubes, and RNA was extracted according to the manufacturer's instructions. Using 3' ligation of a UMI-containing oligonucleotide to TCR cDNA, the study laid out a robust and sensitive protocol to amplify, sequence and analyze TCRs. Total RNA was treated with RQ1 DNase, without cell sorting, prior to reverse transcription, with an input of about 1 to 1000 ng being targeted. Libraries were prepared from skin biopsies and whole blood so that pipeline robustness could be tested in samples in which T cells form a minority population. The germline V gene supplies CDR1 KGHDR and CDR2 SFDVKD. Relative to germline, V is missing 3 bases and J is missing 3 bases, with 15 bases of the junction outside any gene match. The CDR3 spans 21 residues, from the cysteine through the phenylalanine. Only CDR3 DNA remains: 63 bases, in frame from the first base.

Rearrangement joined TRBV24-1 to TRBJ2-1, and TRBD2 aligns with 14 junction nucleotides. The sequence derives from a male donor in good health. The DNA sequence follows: TGTGCCACCAGTGATACTCCGGGACTAGCGGGAGTAAGGGGGGGCTACAATGAGCAGTTCTTC. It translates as CATSDTPGLAGVRGGYNEQFF.